A selection of T cell receptor beta chains follows, all from one sample in a study of Ad26.COV2.S vaccination and SARS-CoV-2 variants. Only in-frame clones appear in the TCRdb table, and some are missing; sequencing was by immunoSEQ multiplex PCR. This table has 300,000 to 350,000 clones, approximately 90% appearing once. Sequenced material: peripheral blood, taken in a trial of Ad26.COV2.S vaccine versus placebo. These TCRs come from a person aged 18-60 years who received the Ad26.COV2.S COVID-19 vaccine or a placebo. Each CDR3 is given with its conserved first and last residue. A D gene is named only where the DNA matches it firmly. Expanded clones get a size class; other rows say once, few or many, or leave the size out.

J gene: TRBJ1-1; D gene: NA; V gene: TRBV19; clone size: NA; CDR3 protein: CASTYGLPSEAFF; CDR3 DNA: TGTGCCAGTACCTATGGGCTCCCATCCGAAGCTTTCTTT
J gene: TRBJ2-7; D gene: NA; V gene: TRBV2; clone size: NA; CDR3 protein: CASSDRVQYF; CDR3 DNA: TGTGCCAGCAGTGACCGGGTGCAGTACTTC
J gene: TRBJ2-5; D gene: NA; V gene: TRBV3-1/TRBV3-2; clone size: NA; CDR3 protein: CASSQGSRGDGETQYF; CDR3 DNA: TGTGCCAGCAGCCAAGGGAGTAGGGGCGATGGGGAGACCCAGTACTTC
J gene: TRBJ1-5; D gene: TRBD1; V gene: TRBV19; clone size: NA; CDR3 protein: CASSTTGGGQPQHF; CDR3 DNA: TGTGCCAGTAGTACCACAGGGGGCGGTCAGCCCCAGCATTTT
J gene: TRBJ1-4; D gene: NA; V gene: TRBV7-2; clone size: NA; CDR3 protein: CASSRQFNEKLFF; CDR3 DNA: TGTGCCAGCAGCCGACAGTTTAATGAAAAACTGTTTTTT
J gene: TRBJ2-7; D gene: TRBD1; V gene: TRBV5-6; clone size: NA; CDR3 protein: CASSYRTGDSEGEQYF; CDR3 DNA: TGTGCCAGCAGCTATCGGACAGGGGATAGCGAAGGCGAGCAGTACTTC
J gene: TRBJ2-2; D gene: NA; V gene: TRBV7-9; clone size: NA; CDR3 protein: CATRRTRNTGELFF; CDR3 DNA: TGTGCCACAAGACGGACACGGAACACCGGGGAGCTGTTTTTT
J gene: TRBJ2-3; D gene: NA; V gene: TRBV7-2; clone size: NA; CDR3 protein: CASSPRVSTDTQYF; CDR3 DNA: TGTGCCAGCAGCCCCCGAGTTTCCACAGATACGCAGTATTTT
J gene: TRBJ2-1; D gene: NA; V gene: TRBV12-3/TRBV12-4; clone size: NA; CDR3 protein: CASSLLGQQFF; CDR3 DNA: TGTGCCAGCAGTTTGTTAGGACAGCAGTTCTTC
J gene: TRBJ2-1; D gene: NA; V gene: TRBV11-3; clone size: NA; CDR3 protein: CASSLVANEQFF; CDR3 DNA: TGTGCCAGCAGCTTAGTGGCGAATGAGCAGTTCTTC
J gene: TRBJ2-7; D gene: TRBD1; V gene: TRBV10-2; clone size: once; CDR3 protein: CASSEGQVYEQYF; CDR3 DNA: TGCGCCAGCAGTGAGGGACAGGTCTACGAGCAGTACTTC
J gene: TRBJ2-1; D gene: TRBD2; V gene: TRBV7-8; clone size: NA; CDR3 protein: CASSLVPGGRNEQFF; CDR3 DNA: TGTGCCAGCAGCTTAGTACCGGGAGGGCGCAATGAGCAGTTCTTC
J gene: TRBJ2-7; D gene: TRBD1; V gene: TRBV10-3; clone size: NA; CDR3 protein: CAISPVRGLHEQYF; CDR3 DNA: TGTGCCATCAGCCCCGTTAGGGGGCTACACGAGCAGTACTTC
J gene: TRBJ2-3; D gene: NA; V gene: TRBV2; clone size: NA; CDR3 protein: CASSGGSRTDTQYF; CDR3 DNA: TGTGCCAGCAGTGGAGGGAGTCGCACAGATACGCAGTATTTT
J gene: TRBJ1-1; D gene: NA; V gene: TRBV15; clone size: NA; CDR3 protein: CATSRGGEVTEAFF; CDR3 DNA: TGTGCCACCAGCAGAGGGGGGGAGGTCACTGAAGCTTTCTTT
J gene: TRBJ1-1; D gene: TRBD1; V gene: TRBV27; clone size: NA; CDR3 protein: CASSSTGVNTEAFF; CDR3 DNA: TGTGCCAGCAGTTCGACAGGGGTTAACACTGAAGCTTTCTTT
J gene: TRBJ2-3; D gene: NA; V gene: TRBV5-1; clone size: NA; CDR3 protein: CASSPGLDGRSSTDTQYF; CDR3 DNA: TGCGCCAGCAGCCCGGGTCTGGACGGGCGGTCTAGCACAGATACGCAGTATTTT
J gene: TRBJ1-1; D gene: NA; V gene: TRBV28; clone size: NA; CDR3 protein: CASSLSRGGNEAFF; CDR3 DNA: TGTGCCAGCAGTTTATCCAGGGGCGGTAATGAAGCTTTCTTT
J gene: TRBJ1-4; D gene: NA; V gene: TRBV30; clone size: NA; CDR3 protein: CAWSVSLRGFNEKLFF; CDR3 DNA: TGTGCCTGGAGTGTTTCTTTGCGGGGCTTTAATGAAAAACTGTTTTTT
J gene: TRBJ2-7; D gene: NA; V gene: TRBV4-2; clone size: NA; CDR3 protein: CASSQPSTGYLDEQYF; CDR3 DNA: TGTGCCAGCAGCCAACCGAGTACAGGGTACCTCGACGAGCAGTACTTC
J gene: TRBJ1-2; D gene: NA; V gene: TRBV7-2; clone size: NA; CDR3 protein: CASSLDRRGYGYTF; CDR3 DNA: TGTGCCAGCAGCTTAGACAGGCGCGGCTATGGCTACACCTTC
J gene: TRBJ2-2; D gene: NA; V gene: TRBV3-1/TRBV3-2; clone size: NA; CDR3 protein: CASSQEGGRATGELFF; CDR3 DNA: TGTGCCAGCAGCCAAGAGGGGGGGCGTGCCACCGGGGAGCTGTTTTTT